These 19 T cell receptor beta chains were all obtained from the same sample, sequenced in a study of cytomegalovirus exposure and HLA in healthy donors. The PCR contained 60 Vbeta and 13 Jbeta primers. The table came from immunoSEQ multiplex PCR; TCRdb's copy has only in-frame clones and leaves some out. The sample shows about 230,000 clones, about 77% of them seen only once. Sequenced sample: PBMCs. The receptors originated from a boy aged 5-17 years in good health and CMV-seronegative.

Here the CDR3 DNA reads TGTGCCAGCAGCTTAGTTGGCAGCGGGGGCGCAGATACGCAGTATTTT. Translated, it gives CASSLVGSGGADTQYF. The chain is built from TRBV7-8 and TRBJ2-3; 8 bases fit TRBD2. Germline trimming cut 1 base from V and 4 bases from J; bases unmatched to any gene: 7. Germline loops: CDR1 SGHVS, CDR2 FQNEAQ. This CDR3 has 16 amino acids.

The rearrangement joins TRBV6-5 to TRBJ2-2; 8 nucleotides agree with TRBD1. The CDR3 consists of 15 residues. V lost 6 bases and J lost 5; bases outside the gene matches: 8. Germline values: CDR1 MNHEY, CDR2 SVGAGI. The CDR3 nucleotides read TGTGCCAGCAGACGACAGGGGCGAAGGACCGGGGAGCTGTTTTTT. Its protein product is CASRRQGRRTGELFF.

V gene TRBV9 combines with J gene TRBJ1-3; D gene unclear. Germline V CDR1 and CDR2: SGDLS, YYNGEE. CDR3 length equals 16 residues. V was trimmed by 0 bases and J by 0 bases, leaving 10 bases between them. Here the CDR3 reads CASSVEARSSGNTIYF. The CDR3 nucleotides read TGTGCCAGCAGCGTAGAGGCCCGGAGCTCTGGAAACACCATATATTTT.

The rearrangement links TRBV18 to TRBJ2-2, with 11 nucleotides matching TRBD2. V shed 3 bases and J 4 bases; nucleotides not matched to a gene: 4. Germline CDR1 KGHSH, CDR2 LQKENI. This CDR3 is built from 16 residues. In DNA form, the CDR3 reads TGTGCCAGCTCACCGTTTGGACTAGCGGGCACCGGGGAGCTGTTTTTT. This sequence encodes CASSPFGLAGTGELFF.

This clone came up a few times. DNA of the CDR3: TGTGCCAGTAGTATGGCCTTCATGAGGGATGATGGCTACACCTTC. Translation gives CASSMAFMRDDGYTF. This sequence joins TRBV19 and TRBJ1-2; D is uncertain. The CDR3 runs to 15 residues. Trimming pared 3 bases from V and 6 bases from J, leaving 17 bases between. The germline CDR1 and CDR2 sequences are LNHDA and SQIVND (reference sequence).

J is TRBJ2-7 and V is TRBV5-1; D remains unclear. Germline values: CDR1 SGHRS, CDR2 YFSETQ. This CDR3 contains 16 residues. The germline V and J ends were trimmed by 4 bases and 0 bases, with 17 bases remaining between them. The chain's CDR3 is CASSVRWPVSSYEQYF. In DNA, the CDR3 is TGCGCCAGCAGCGTACGATGGCCTGTCAGCTCCTACGAGCAGTACTTC.

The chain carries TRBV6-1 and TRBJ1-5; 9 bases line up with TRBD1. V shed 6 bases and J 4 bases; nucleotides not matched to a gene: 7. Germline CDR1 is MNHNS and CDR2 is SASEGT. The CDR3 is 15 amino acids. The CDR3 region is CASRGTGRWNQPQHF. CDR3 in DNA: TGTGCCAGCAGGGGGACAGGGAGGTGGAATCAGCCCCAGCATTTT.

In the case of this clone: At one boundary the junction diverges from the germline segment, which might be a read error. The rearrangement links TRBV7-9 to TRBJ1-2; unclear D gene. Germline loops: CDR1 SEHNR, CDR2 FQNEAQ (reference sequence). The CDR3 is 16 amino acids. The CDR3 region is CSSNNPRTGLNYGYTF. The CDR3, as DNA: TGTTCCAGCAACAACCCCAGGACTGGGCTTAACTATGGCTACACCTTC.

The CDR3 bases are TGCGCCAGCAGCTTGGTGCAGGGTGATCAGCCCCAGCATTTT. This gives the protein CASSLVQGDQPQHF. The chain carries TRBV5-1 and TRBJ1-5, with D possibly TRBD1 on 5 matching bases. The germline CDR1 and CDR2 sequences are SGHRS and YFSETQ. Trimming stripped 0 bases from V and 5 bases from J, with 9 bases between. This CDR3 contains 14 residues.

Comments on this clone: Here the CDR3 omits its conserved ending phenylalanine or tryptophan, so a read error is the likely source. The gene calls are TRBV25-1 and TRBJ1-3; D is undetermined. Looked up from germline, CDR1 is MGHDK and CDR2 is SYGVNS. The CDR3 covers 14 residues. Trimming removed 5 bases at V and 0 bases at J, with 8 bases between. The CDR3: CASSPADSGNTIYL. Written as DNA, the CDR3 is TGTGCCAGCAGTCCGGCGGACTCTGGAAACACCATATATCTT.

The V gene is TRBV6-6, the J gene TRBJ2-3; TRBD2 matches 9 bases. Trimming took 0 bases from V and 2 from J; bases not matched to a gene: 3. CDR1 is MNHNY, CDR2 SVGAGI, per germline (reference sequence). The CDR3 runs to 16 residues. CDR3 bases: TGTGCCAGCAGTTACTCGCGGGGGGGTTCCACAGATACGCAGTATTTT. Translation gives CASSYSRGGSTDTQYF.

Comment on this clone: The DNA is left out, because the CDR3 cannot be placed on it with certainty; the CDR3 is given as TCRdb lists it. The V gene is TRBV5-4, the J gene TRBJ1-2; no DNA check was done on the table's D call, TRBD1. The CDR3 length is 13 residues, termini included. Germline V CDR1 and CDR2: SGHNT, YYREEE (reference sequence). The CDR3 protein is CASSFGRGTGFHF.

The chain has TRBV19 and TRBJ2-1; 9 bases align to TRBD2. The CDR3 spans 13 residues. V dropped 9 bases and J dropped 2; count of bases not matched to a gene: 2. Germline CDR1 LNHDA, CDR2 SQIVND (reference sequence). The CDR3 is CASKRGAYNEQFF. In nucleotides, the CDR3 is TGTGCCAGCAAGCGGGGGGCCTACAATGAGCAGTTCTTC.

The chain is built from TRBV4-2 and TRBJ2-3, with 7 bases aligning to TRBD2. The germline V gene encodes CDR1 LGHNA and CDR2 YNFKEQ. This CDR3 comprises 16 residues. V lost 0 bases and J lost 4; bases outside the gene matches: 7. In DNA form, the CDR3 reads TGTGCCAGCAGCCAAGATAGGGCGGGAGCCCCAGATACGCAGTATTTT. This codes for CASSQDRAGAPDTQYF.

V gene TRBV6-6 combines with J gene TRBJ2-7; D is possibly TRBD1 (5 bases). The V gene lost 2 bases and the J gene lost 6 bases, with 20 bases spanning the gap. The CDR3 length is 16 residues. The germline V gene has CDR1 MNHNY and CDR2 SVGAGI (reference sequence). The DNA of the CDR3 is TGTGCCAGCAGTTACCCCACAGGCAGGGTCAGGTCCGAGCAGTACTTC. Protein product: CASSYPTGRVRSEQYF.

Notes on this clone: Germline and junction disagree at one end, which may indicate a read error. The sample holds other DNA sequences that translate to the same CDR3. The CDR3 here is CASSRDYNEQFF. CDR3 bases: TGTGCCAGCAGCCGGGATTACAACGAGCAGTTCTTC. The V and J genes are TRBV6-5 and TRBJ2-1; maybe TRBD2 (5 bases). The CDR3 is 12 residues long. Germline CDR1 MNHEY, CDR2 SVGAGI.

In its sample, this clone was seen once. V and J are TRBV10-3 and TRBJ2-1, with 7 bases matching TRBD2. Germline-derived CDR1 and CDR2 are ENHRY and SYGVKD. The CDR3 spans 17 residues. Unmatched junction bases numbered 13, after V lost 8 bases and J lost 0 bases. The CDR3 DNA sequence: TGTGCCATCGGGACCACGTCCGGCGGGAGCTCCTACAATGAGCAGTTCTTC. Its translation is CAIGTTSGGSSYNEQFF.

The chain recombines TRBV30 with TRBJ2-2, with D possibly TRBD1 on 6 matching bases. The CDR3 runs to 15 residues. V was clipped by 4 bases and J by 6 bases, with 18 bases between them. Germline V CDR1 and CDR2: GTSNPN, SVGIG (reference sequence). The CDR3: CAWTDRLGKAGELFF. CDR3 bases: TGTGCCTGGACAGACAGGCTCGGGAAGGCCGGGGAGCTGTTTTTT.

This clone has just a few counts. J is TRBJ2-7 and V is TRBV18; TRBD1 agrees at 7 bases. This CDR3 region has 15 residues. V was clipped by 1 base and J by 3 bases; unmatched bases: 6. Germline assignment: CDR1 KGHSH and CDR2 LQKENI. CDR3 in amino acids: CASSPQGQRSYEQYF. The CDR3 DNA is TGTGCCAGCTCACCACAGGGACAGCGGAGCTACGAGCAGTACTTC.